These 18 T cell receptor beta chains came from one sample sequenced in a study of radiation and T cells in renal cell carcinoma. The data were produced by immunoSEQ multiplex PCR, yet TCRdb's version contains in-frame clones alone and is incomplete. The repertoire consists of almost 9,500 clones, with 50% to 70% occurring once and the leading ten covering 15% to 20%. Stated treatment: 15 Gy SBRT to primary tumor, nephrectomy 4 weeks later. This sample comprised tumor tissue, obtained from a patient whose treatment included radiotherapy and nephrectomy. These receptors originate from a woman in her fifties or sixties with renal cell carcinoma.

This clone is termed large (0.1 to 1%). The chain recombines TRBV4-3 with TRBJ2-4; possible D gene TRBD2, 5 bases. The V end was cut by 0 bases, the J end by 0 bases, with 15 bases between. The CDR3 is 18 residues long. The V gene's germline CDR1 is LGHNA and CDR2 YSLEER. CDR3 DNA: TGCGCCAGCAGCCAAGATACGGGGTACAGCCTAGCCAAAAACATTCAGTACTTC. Amino acid sequence: CASSQDTGYSLAKNIQYF.

A few counts support this clone. The chain combines TRBV21-1 with TRBJ2-2; the D call of TRBD1 is as the table states it, not checked on the DNA. TRBV21-1 is given as a pseudogene. This CDR3 has 15 amino acids. As DNA, the CDR3 is TGTGCCAGCAGCCTCGACAGGGGTGAAACCGGGGAGCTGTTTTTT. This translates into CASSLDRGETGELFF.

The sample holds a few counts of this clone. The V gene is TRBV9, the J gene TRBJ2-7, with D possibly being TRBD2 (6 bases). Trimming left V 1 base short and J 0 bases short, with 11 bases between. The CDR3 is 15 amino acids. Per the germline V gene, CDR1 is SGDLS and CDR2 is YYNGEE. CDR3 sequence: CASSVSPGSSYEQYF. The CDR3 nucleotides read TGTGCCAGCAGCGTAAGTCCCGGGAGCTCCTACGAGCAGTACTTC.

The chain has TRBV9 and TRBJ2-1, with D unresolved. Germline V lookup: CDR1 SGDLS, CDR2 YYNGEE. The CDR3 covers 18 residues. V dropped 0 bases and J dropped 4 bases, with 20 bases sitting between them. The CDR3 DNA reads as TGTGCCAGCAGCGTAGATCTCTCTGGCGGTAGTAATTACAATGAGCAGTTCTTC. It yields the protein CASSVDLSGGSNYNEQFF.

The chain recombines TRBV11-3 with TRBJ2-7; TRBD1 agrees at 8 bases. The germline CDR1 and CDR2 sequences are SGHNT and YENEEA. Trimming cost V 1 base and J 2 bases; bases outside gene matches: 4. This CDR3 contains 15 residues. CDR3 sequence reads: CASSLVTDRAYEQYF. CDR3 nucleotide sequence: TGTGCCAGCAGCTTAGTAACGGACAGGGCCTACGAGCAGTACTTC.

V and J are TRBV11-2 and TRBJ2-6, with no clear D. Germline V gene lookup returns CDR1 SGHAT and CDR2 FQNNGV. The CDR3 totals 14 residues. V was clipped by 2 bases and J by 4 bases, with 6 bases between them. CDR3 nucleotide sequence: TGTGCCAGCAGCTTATCAGCGGGGGCCAACGTCCTGACTTTC. The encoded protein is CASSLSAGANVLTF.

V and J are TRBV10-3 and TRBJ2-2; a weak D match, TRBD2 (5 bases). Germline CDR1 and CDR2: ENHRY and SYGVKD. V lost 8 bases to trimming and J lost 0 bases, with 10 bases between them. This CDR3 contains 14 residues. The CDR3 loop is CAIRASPNTGELFF. CDR3 coding DNA: TGTGCCATCCGGGCTAGCCCGAACACCGGGGAGCTGTTTTTT.

The J gene is TRBJ1-1, the V gene TRBV27; D may be TRBD1 (5 bases). The CDR3 covers 14 residues. The V end lost 1 base, the J end lost 7 bases, and 13 bases lay between the germline ends. The germline gives CDR1 MNHEY, CDR2 SMNVEV (reference sequence). The CDR3 DNA reads TGTGCCAGCAGTTTATTCGGTCTCGGGGGTGAAGCTTTCTTT. Translating gives CASSLFGLGGEAFF.

In its sample, this clone was seen a few times. The chain couples TRBV18 to TRBJ1-1; 9 nucleotides agree with TRBD1. Trimming at V came to 3 bases and at J to 7 bases, leaving 3 bases not matched to a gene. Germline CDR1 KGHSH, CDR2 LQKENI. This CDR3 has 13 residues. CDR3 residues: CASSPGQGNEAFF. CDR3 nucleotide sequence: TGTGCCAGCTCACCCGGACAGGGGAATGAAGCTTTCTTT.

This chain uses TRBV19 with TRBJ2-3; the match to TRBD2 covers 8 bases. The CDR3 spans 14 residues. Per germline, CDR1 LNHDA and CDR2 SQIVND (reference sequence). Trimming cost V 6 bases and J 2 bases; bases outside gene matches: 4. CDR3 protein: CASRERGPTDTQYF. CDR3 bases: TGTGCCAGTAGGGAGCGGGGGCCCACAGATACGCAGTATTTT.

There are a few counts of this clone. The chain has TRBV29-1 and TRBJ1-1; D not certain. Looked up from germline, CDR1 is SQVTM and CDR2 is ANQGSEA. This CDR3 has 14 amino acids. Trimming removed 7 bases from V and 0 bases from J, with 15 bases in between. CDR3 loop: CSATGLSMNTEAFF. For the CDR3, the DNA is TGCAGCGCCACCGGACTCTCGATGAACACTGAAGCTTTCTTT.

This chain links TRBV2 with TRBJ2-2; D is possibly TRBD2 (5 bases). The CDR3 length is 15 residues. Trimming left V 4 bases short and J 4 bases short, with 13 bases between. CDR1 and CDR2 from the germline V gene are SNHLY and FYNNEI. The CDR3 DNA reads as TGTGCCAGCAGTGTTGCGAGGGCGACCACCGGGGAGCTGTTTTTT. It specifies CASSVARATTGELFF.

The chain carries TRBV18 and TRBJ2-5; 7 nucleotides agree with TRBD1. Trimming cost V 3 bases and J 4 bases; bases outside gene matches: 8. The germline V gene encodes CDR1 KGHSH and CDR2 LQKENI. The CDR3 is 15 residues long. The CDR3 is CASSPRPDRAETQYF. In DNA, the CDR3 is TGTGCCAGCTCACCGAGACCAGACAGGGCAGAGACCCAGTACTTC.

The rearrangement joins TRBV7-6 to TRBJ2-5, with D uncertain. CDR3 size: 16 residues. The ends were cut back, 4 bases at V and 5 bases at J, with 20 bases in the middle. Germline CDR1 is SGHVS and CDR2 is FNYEAQ. The CDR3 spells CASSSRPRNSGETQYF. The CDR3 DNA sequence: TGTGCCAGCAGCTCGAGGCCCCGAAATTCTGGGGAGACCCAGTACTTC.

This chain uses TRBV11-2 with TRBJ2-1; 9 bases match TRBD2. This CDR3 is 14 amino acids long. Trimming removed 7 bases from V and 3 bases from J; junction bases left unmatched: 4. Germline V lookup: CDR1 SGHAT, CDR2 FQNNGV. CDR3 residues: CASTSSGDYNEQFF. CDR3 nucleotide sequence: TGTGCCAGCACCTCTAGCGGGGACTACAATGAGCAGTTCTTC.

Relative to its sample, this clone is medium-sized (0.01 to 0.1%). The chain has TRBV5-1 and TRBJ2-1; D is undetermined. Trimming pared 1 base from V and 7 bases from J, leaving 6 bases between. Looked up from germline, CDR1 is SGHRS and CDR2 is YFSETQ. The CDR3 is 12 residues long. CDR3 residues: CASSLNGNEQFF. In DNA, the CDR3 is TGCGCCAGCAGCTTGAATGGGAATGAGCAGTTCTTC.

The rearrangement links TRBV28 to TRBJ2-5; D ambiguous. Trimming cost V 8 bases and J 2 bases, with 12 bases left between them. CDR3 length: 13 amino acids. The V gene's germline CDR1 is MDHEN and CDR2 SYDVKM. The CDR3 loop is CASGNRLQETQYF. CDR3 coding DNA: TGTGCCAGCGGGAATAGATTACAAGAGACCCAGTACTTC.

The V gene is TRBV11-2, the J gene TRBJ2-1; possible D gene TRBD2, 6 bases. CDR3 size: 12 residues. Germline loops: CDR1 SGHAT, CDR2 FQNNGV. V dropped 4 bases and J dropped 8 bases, with 9 bases sitting between them. In nucleotides, the CDR3 is TGTGCCAGCAGCTCCTGGGGGGATGAGCAGTTCTTC. Translating it yields CASSSWGDEQFF.